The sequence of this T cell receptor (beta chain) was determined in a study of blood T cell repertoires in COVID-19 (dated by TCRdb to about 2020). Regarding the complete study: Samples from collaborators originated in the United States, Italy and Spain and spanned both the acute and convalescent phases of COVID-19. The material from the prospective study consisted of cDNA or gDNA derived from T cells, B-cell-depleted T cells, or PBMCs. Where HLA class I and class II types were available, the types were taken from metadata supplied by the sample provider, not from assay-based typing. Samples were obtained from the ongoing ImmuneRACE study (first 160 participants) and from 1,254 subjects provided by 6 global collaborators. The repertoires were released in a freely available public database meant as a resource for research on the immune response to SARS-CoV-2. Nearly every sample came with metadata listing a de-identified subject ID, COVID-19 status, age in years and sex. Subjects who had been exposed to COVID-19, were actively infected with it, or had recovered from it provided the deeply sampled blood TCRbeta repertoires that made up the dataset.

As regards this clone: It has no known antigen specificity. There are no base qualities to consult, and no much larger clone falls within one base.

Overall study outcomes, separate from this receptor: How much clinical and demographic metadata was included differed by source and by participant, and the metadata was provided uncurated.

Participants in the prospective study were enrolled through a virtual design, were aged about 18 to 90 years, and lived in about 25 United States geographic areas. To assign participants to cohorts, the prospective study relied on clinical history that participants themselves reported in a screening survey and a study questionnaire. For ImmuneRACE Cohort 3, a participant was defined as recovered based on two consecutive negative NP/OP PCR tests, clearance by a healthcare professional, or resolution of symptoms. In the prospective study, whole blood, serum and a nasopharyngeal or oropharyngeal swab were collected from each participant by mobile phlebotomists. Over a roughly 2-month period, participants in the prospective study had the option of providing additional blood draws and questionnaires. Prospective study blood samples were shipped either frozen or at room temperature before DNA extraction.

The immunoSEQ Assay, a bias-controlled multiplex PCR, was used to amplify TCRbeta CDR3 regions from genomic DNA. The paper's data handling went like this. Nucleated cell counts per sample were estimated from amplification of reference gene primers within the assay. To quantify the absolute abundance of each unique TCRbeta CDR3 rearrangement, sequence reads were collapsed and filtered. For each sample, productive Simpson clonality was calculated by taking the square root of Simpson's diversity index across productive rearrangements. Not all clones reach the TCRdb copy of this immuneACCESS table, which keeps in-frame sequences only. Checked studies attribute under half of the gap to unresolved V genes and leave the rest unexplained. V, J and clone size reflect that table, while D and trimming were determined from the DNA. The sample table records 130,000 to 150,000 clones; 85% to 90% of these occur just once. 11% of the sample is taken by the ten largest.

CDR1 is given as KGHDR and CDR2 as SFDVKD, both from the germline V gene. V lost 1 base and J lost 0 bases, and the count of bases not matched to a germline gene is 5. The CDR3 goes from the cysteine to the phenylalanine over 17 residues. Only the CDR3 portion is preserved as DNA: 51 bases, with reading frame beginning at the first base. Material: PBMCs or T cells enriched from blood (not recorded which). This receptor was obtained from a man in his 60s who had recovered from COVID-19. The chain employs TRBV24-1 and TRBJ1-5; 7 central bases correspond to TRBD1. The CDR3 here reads CATSDLRQGVSNQPQHF. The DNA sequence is TGTGCCACCAGTGATTTAAGACAGGGAGTTAGCAATCAGCCCCAGCATTTT.